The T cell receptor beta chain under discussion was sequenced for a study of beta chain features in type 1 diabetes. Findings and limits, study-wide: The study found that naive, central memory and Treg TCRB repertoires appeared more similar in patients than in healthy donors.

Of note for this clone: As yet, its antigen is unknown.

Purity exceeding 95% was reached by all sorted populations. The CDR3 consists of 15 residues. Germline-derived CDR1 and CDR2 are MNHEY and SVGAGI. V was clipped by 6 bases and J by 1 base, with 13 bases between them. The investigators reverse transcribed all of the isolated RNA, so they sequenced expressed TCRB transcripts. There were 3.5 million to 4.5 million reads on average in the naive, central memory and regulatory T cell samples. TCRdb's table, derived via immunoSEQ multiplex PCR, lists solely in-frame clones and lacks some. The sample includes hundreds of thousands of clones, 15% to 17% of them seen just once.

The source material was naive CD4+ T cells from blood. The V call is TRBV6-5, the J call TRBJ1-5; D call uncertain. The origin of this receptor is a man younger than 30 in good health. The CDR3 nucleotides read TGTGCCAGCAGCACGGACTCTATGAGCAATCAGCCCCAGCATTTT. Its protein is CASSTDSMSNQPQHF.